A single sample gave rise to the 28 T cell receptor beta chains below, sequenced in a study of T cell repertoires in cytomegalovirus infection. Their target antigens are unknown. TCRdb redid the calling of the reads with MiXCR, one entry per CDR3 protein. The data contain 200,000 to 250,000 distinct CDR3 sequences, about 39% of them singletons. The sample in question was CD8+ T cells from cultured PBMCs, obtained from culture after CMV antigen stimulation. The receptors here all came from a human donor in good health (CMV status not recorded). Some clones in this sample may be carry-over from other donors' samples.

This clonotype was counted many times. This chain links TRBV7-6 with TRBJ2-3, with TRBD2 matching 11 bases. The V gene's germline CDR1 is SGHVS and CDR2 FNYEAQ. The V and J ends lost 1 base and 1 base, in that order; junction bases with no gene match: 1. This CDR3 region has 16 residues. The CDR3 is CASSLELAGGTDTQYF. CDR3 bases: TGTGCCAGCAGCTTAGAACTAGCGGGGGGCACAGATACGCAGTATTTT.

Only a few counts were recorded for this clonotype. The V and J genes are TRBV28 and TRBJ2-5; 11 positions agree with TRBD2. CDR1 and CDR2 (germline): MDHEN, SYDVKM. The CDR3 runs to 17 residues. V trimming: 1 base; J trimming: 0 bases; junction bases outside the gene matches: 4. CDR3 region: CASSLLLTSGDQETQYF. Written as DNA, the CDR3 is TGTGCCAGCAGTTTATTGCTGACTAGCGGGGACCAAGAGACCCAGTACTTC.

This clonotype was observed once. V usage is TRBV28 and J usage is TRBJ2-5, with 7 bases matching TRBD2. V lost 6 bases, J lost 5 bases, and 9 bases stayed unmatched. Looked up from germline, CDR1 is MDHEN and CDR2 is SYDVKM. The CDR3 is made up of 14 amino acids. In DNA form, the CDR3 reads TGTGCCAGCAGGCTCGGGGGGTCCCGGGAGACCCAGTACTTC. Translation gives CASRLGGSRETQYF. Looking up the rest from reference TRBV28 and TRBJ2-5 gives the full variable domain: DVKVTQSSRYLVKRTGEKVFLECVQDMDHENMFWYRQDPGLGLRLIYFSYDVKMKEKGDIPEGYSVSREKKERFSLILESASTNQTSMYLCASRLGGSRETQYFGPGTRLLVL.

This rearrangement joins TRBV6-1 to TRBJ2-1, with 10 bases lining up with TRBD2. With V trimmed by 11 bases and J by 0 bases, 4 bases remained unmatched. This CDR3 contains 14 residues. Germline V gene data show CDR1 as MNHNS and CDR2 as SASEGT. CDR3 sequence (DNA): TGTGCCGGTAGACTAGCGGGCTCCTACAATGAGCAGTTCTTC. As protein: CAGRLAGSYNEQFF.

The chain uses TRBV10-3 and TRBJ2-1; 15 positions agree with TRBD2. This CDR3 contains 16 residues. Germline V CDR1 and CDR2: ENHRY, SYGVKD. V lost 5 bases to trimming and J lost 7 bases; unmatched junction nucleotides: 6. The CDR3 region is CAISTSGTSGGNEQFF. CDR3 coding DNA: TGTGCCATCAGTACCTCGGGGACTAGCGGGGGGAATGAGCAGTTCTTC.

This chain joins TRBV7-6 and TRBJ2-7; D is uncertain. Trimming left V 5 bases short and J 2 bases short, with 22 bases between. The V gene's germline CDR1 is SGHVS and CDR2 FNYEAQ. This CDR3 region has 17 residues. The CDR3 region has the DNA TGTGCCAGCAGCCCGATAGCCGAGATGGGCGGTACCTACGAGCAGTACTTC. Protein product: CASSPIAEMGGTYEQYF.

V is TRBV5-1 and J is TRBJ1-1, with 9 bases matching TRBD1. Germline V gene sequence: CDR1 SGHRS, CDR2 YFSETQ. This CDR3 spans 15 amino acids. J lost 2 bases, V lost 3 bases, and 5 bases had no gene match. The DNA for the CDR3 is TGCGCCAGCAGCTCCAGGACAGGGGAAAACACTGAAGCTTTCTTT. Its translation is CASSSRTGENTEAFF.

This clonotype turned up a few times. In DNA, the CDR3 is TGCAGCGTTGAAGACTTGGTCTCTGGGGCCAACGTCCTGACTTTC. Translated, it gives CSVEDLVSGANVLTF. The chain combines TRBV29-1 with TRBJ2-6; D uncertain. Germline V gene data show CDR1 as SQVTM and CDR2 as ANQGSEA. CDR3 size: 15 residues. The V end was cut by 0 bases, the J end by 0 bases, with 6 bases between. Combining the CDR3 with reference TRBV29-1 and TRBJ2-6 gives the whole variable domain SAVISQKPSRDICQRGTSLTIQCQVDSQVTMMFWYRQQPGQSLTLIATANQGSEATYESGFVIDKFPISRPNLTFSTLTVSNMSPEDSSIYLCSVEDLVSGANVLTFGAGSRLTVL.

V gene TRBV6-2 or TRBV6-3 combines with J gene TRBJ1-3; D call uncertain. Trimming cost V 5 bases and J 3 bases, with 11 bases left between them. CDR1 is MNHEY, CDR2 SVGEGT, per germline. The CDR3 is 14 amino acids. CDR3 residues: CASSERGYGNTIYF. CDR3 nucleotide sequence: TGTGCCAGCAGTGAGAGAGGATATGGAAACACCATATATTTT.

This clonotype was recorded a few times. The V gene is TRBV6-1, the J gene TRBJ1-3; tentatively, D is TRBD1 (6 bases). Trimming pared 3 bases from V and 4 bases from J, leaving 25 bases between. The CDR3 is 19 amino acids. The germline V gene encodes CDR1 MNHNS and CDR2 SASEGT. CDR3 DNA sequence: TGTGCCAGCAGTGATCCGGTCCGACAGGCCCTTAGGTCCGGAAACACCATATATTTT. Translation gives CASSDPVRQALRSGNTIYF.

Remarks on this clonotype: A read error is likely, as this CDR3 ends without the conserved phenylalanine or tryptophan. The rearrangement uses TRBV25-1 and TRBJ1-1; D is ambiguous. The germline V and J ends were trimmed by 4 bases and 1 base, with 7 bases remaining between them. This CDR3 is built from 13 residues. The V gene's germline CDR1 is MGHDK and CDR2 SYGVNS. The CDR3 nucleotides read TGTGCCAGCAGTGGCGTCAGGAACACTGAAGCTTTCTTA. Protein product: CASSGVRNTEAFL.

This clonotype was detected only a few times. V and J are TRBV28 and TRBJ2-5, with 9 bases lining up with TRBD2. CDR3 length: 14 amino acids. From germline, CDR1 is MDHEN and CDR2 SYDVKM. Losses at the gene ends were 10 bases for V and 6 bases for J; bases not matched to a gene: 12. This CDR3 is CATFRREGPQTQYF. Here the CDR3 DNA reads TGTGCCACCTTCCGGCGGGAGGGCCCTCAGACCCAGTACTTC.

This clonotype was seen at least ten times. The V gene is TRBV7-4, the J gene TRBJ2-7; possible D gene TRBD1, 5 bases. The CDR3 has 15 amino acids. Between the trimmed V and J ends, which lost 1 base and 4 bases, there was a span of 14 bases. Germline CDR1 is SGHVT and CDR2 is SQSDAQ. The CDR3 DNA reads TGTGCCAGCAGCTTAGAGGGGTCTCCCTCATACGAGCAGTACTTC. Its translation: CASSLEGSPSYEQYF.

The V and J genes are TRBV11-2 and TRBJ2-7; the D gene is possibly TRBD1 (6 bases). Per germline, CDR1 SGHAT and CDR2 FQNNGV. CDR3 size: 15 residues. V was pared by 4 bases and J by 3 bases, with 16 bases between. This CDR3 is CASSYRDTQDYEQYF. DNA of the CDR3: TGTGCCAGCAGCTACCGGGACACCCAAGACTACGAGCAGTACTTC.

This clonotype has just a few counts. The chain combines TRBV6-6 with TRBJ2-5; D gene ambiguous. The ends were cut back, 8 bases at V and 5 bases at J, with 12 bases in the middle. In germline, CDR1 is MNHNY, CDR2 SVGAGI (reference sequence). This CDR3 region has 12 residues. The CDR3 loop reads CASWTEGETQYF. In DNA, the CDR3 is TGTGCCAGCTGGACGGAAGGGGAGACCCAGTACTTC.

The chain is built from TRBV25-1 and TRBJ1-2; D ambiguous. CDR3 size: 10 residues. V shed 3 bases and J shed 11 bases, with 7 bases lying between them. Germline V CDR1 and CDR2: MGHDK, SYGVNS. As DNA, the CDR3 is TGTGCCAGCAGTGACTCTTTTTACACCTTC. The encoded protein is CASSDSFYTF.

In DNA, the CDR3 is TGCGCCAGCAGTCCTTCGGACGGCCGCTCTGGAAACACCATATATTTT. Translated: CASSPSDGRSGNTIYF. V gene TRBV4-1 combines with J gene TRBJ1-3, with unresolved D. The CDR3 runs to 16 residues. Per the germline V gene, CDR1 is MGHRA and CDR2 is YSYEKL. The V end was cut by 6 bases, the J end by 0 bases, with 15 bases between.

The chain recombines TRBV7-3 with TRBJ2-7; TRBD1 aligns across 7 bases. This CDR3 has 13 residues. The V and J ends lost 8 bases and 4 bases, in that order; junction bases with no gene match: 8. CDR1 is SGHTA, CDR2 FQGTGA, per germline. CDR3 nucleotides: TGTGCCAGCGGACAGGTATCTTGGTACGAGCAGTACTTC. Translation gives CASGQVSWYEQYF.

A few counts support this clonotype. CDR3 amino acids: CSAREGVWSKNIQYF. The CDR3 DNA reads TGCAGTGCTAGAGAGGGGGTCTGGAGCAAAAACATTCAGTACTTC. The rearrangement uses TRBV20-1 and TRBJ2-4; perhaps D is TRBD1 or TRBD2 (5 bases each). The V gene's germline CDR1 is DFQATT and CDR2 SNEGSKA (reference sequence). V lost 0 bases and J lost 3, with 12 bases in between. The CDR3 covers 15 residues.

The chain employs TRBV4-1 and TRBJ1-1; D not resolved. CDR1 and CDR2 from the germline V gene are MGHRA and YSYEKL. The CDR3 spans 17 residues. Trimming stripped 1 base from V and 1 base from J, with 16 bases between. This CDR3 reads CASSQVPSRDSNTEAFF. For the CDR3, the DNA is TGCGCCAGCAGCCAAGTGCCGAGTAGAGATTCGAACACTGAAGCTTTCTTT.

The chain links TRBV6-6 to TRBJ1-4; perhaps TRBD1 as D (6 bases). The V end was cut by 10 bases, the J end by 12 bases, with 12 bases between. The CDR3 runs to 10 residues. Germline CDR1 and CDR2: MNHNY and SVGAGI (reference sequence). CDR3 in DNA: TGTGCCACCCAGGGGTCAGAACTGTTTTTT. Protein sequence: CATQGSELFF.

This clonotype came up a few times. The chain couples TRBV6-6 to TRBJ1-1; D gene uncertain. The germline V and J ends were trimmed by 6 bases and 5 bases, with 22 bases remaining between them. This CDR3 contains 16 residues. The germline V gene has CDR1 MNHNY and CDR2 SVGAGI (reference sequence). The CDR3 nucleotides are TGTGCCAGCAGCCCCGACCGCATCTCAGGACTTACTGAAGCTTTCTTT. It is translated as CASSPDRISGLTEAFF.

The V call is TRBV7-2, the J call TRBJ1-5; the D is unclear. CDR3 size: 18 residues. Germline V gene data show CDR1 as SGHTA and CDR2 as FQGNSA. The V end was cut by 2 bases, the J end by 5 bases, with 22 bases between. CDR3 amino acids: CASSLWALSESPDQPQHF. CDR3 DNA: TGTGCCAGCAGCTTATGGGCCCTGAGCGAGTCCCCAGATCAGCCCCAGCATTTT.

The V and J genes are TRBV7-9 and TRBJ2-7; weak D call: TRBD2 (5 bases). Germline CDR1 SEHNR, CDR2 FQNEAQ (reference sequence). The germline V and J ends were trimmed by 5 bases and 0 bases, with 11 bases remaining between them. This CDR3 has 14 amino acids. CDR3 nucleotides: TGTGCCAGCAGCCCACGAGCGGCCTCCTACGAGCAGTACTTC. Its protein is CASSPRAASYEQYF.

J is TRBJ2-2 and V is TRBV10-3; 8 bases match TRBD2. The CDR3 has 16 amino acids. The J segment lost 4 bases and the V segment lost 2 bases, leaving 6 bases of the junction unmatched. The germline V gene has CDR1 ENHRY and CDR2 SYGVKD. The CDR3 spells CAISEPGLVSTGELFF. In DNA, the CDR3 is TGTGCCATCAGTGAGCCGGGACTAGTTAGCACCGGGGAGCTGTTTTTT.

The chain carries TRBV28 and TRBJ1-6, with D maybe TRBD1 (5 bases). The CDR3 is 13 amino acids. Germline V CDR1 and CDR2: MDHEN, SYDVKM. V lost 5 bases and J 14 bases, leaving 16 bases between the germline ends. DNA for the CDR3: TGTGCCAGCAGTCATGGCGAGGGGCGGACCCTCCACTTT. Its translation: CASSHGEGRTLHF.

The CDR3 here is CSARDSPSLDLISGANVLTF. The CDR3 DNA follows: TGCAGTGCTAGAGATTCCCCTAGCTTAGACCTAATCTCTGGGGCCAACGTCCTGACTTTC. The chain uses TRBV20-1 and TRBJ2-6, with D perhaps matching TRBD2 (5 bases). The length of the CDR3 is 20 residues. Trimming removed 0 bases from V and 0 bases from J, with 21 bases in between. Germline CDR1 and CDR2: DFQATT and SNEGSKA (reference sequence).

V and J are TRBV29-1 and TRBJ2-7; unclear D gene. Germline values: CDR1 SQVTM, CDR2 ANQGSEA. The ends were cut back, 4 bases at V and 2 bases at J, with 12 bases in the middle. The CDR3 contains 13 residues. CDR3 DNA: TGCAGCGTTGTCCCCAGCGATACCTACGAGCAGTACTTC. This codes for CSVVPSDTYEQYF.